This T cell receptor (beta chain) appears in the sequencing data of a study of regulatory T cells in long-lasting Graves disease (dated by TCRdb to the early 2020s). Some background on the complete study: Persistent Graves' disease meant more than 5 years of antithyroid drug treatment with TSH receptor autoantibodies that stayed positive. Persistent Graves' disease patients were compared with newly diagnosed Graves' disease patients by peripheral blood TCR sequencing and RNA sequencing. The study was registered as a clinical trial and conducted in China. TCR sequencing covered approximately 13 persistent and roughly 20 newly diagnosed Graves' disease patients, 33 samples in total. On average, persistent Graves' disease patients in the clinical cohort had been on antithyroid drugs for eight to twelve years.

The method was multiplex PCR. The sequencing machine was an Illumina HiSeq 4000. CDR3 regions were amplified by Arm-PCR with iRepertoire HTBI primers to construct TCR beta libraries. Before sequencing, the PCR products underwent gel purification. The original pipeline was this. A total of roughly 65 TRBV and approximately 13 TRBJ segments were identified across samples and were used for gene usage analysis of CDR3 amino acid clonotypes. Filtered high-quality paired reads were merged into contigs using COPE and FqMerger. BLAST was used to align contigs to the IMGT TRBV, TRBD and TRBJ reference genes, and CDR3 was defined following IMGT. Clonotypes above 0.1% frequency were classified as highly expanded clones. Repertoire diversity was measured by Shannon entropy, and V-J evenness by the Gini coefficient. A clonotype found in more than one individual was treated as public. TCRdb trimmed the raw reads at Q25, called clones with MiXCR and kept productive beta chains. One record per CDR3 amino acid sequence lists the most common genes and DNA. These V and J calls originate from TCRdb's pipeline instead of the authors' own analysis. This sample is represented by 350,000 to 500,000 distinct CDR3 sequences; around 20% of them were singletons. The ten largest clones capture 14% of the sample.

Beyond this particular receptor, the publication reports: As a limitation, the authors acknowledged that the small sample size may reduce accuracy. A larger number of public clonotypes was shared among persistent patients (around 3,000) than among newly diagnosed patients (about 990). Sequencing and analysis were limited to the TCR beta chain. Compared with newly diagnosed patients, persistent Graves' disease patients had lower TCR Shannon entropy and fewer highly expanded clones, which suggests clonal expansion. Because the primary lesion, thyroid tissue, could not be accessed, the study looked at peripheral blood alone. TRBV28, TRBJ1-2 and TRBJ2-5 were preferentially used in persistent disease, while TRBV20-1 and TRBJ2-1 were favored in newly diagnosed disease.

Taken with the paper, the label for time point translates to: persistent/refractory GD, antithyroid drugs over 5 years with positive TRAb. For both TCR sequencing and RNA sequencing, RNA was extracted from PBMCs in TRIzol. The diagnosis of Graves' disease followed American Thyroid Association guidelines. Patients were recruited from an endocrinology department in Xi'an, China. From each patient, about 8.9 milliliters of peripheral blood was collected into an EDTA anticoagulant tube. Ficoll Paque Plus density gradient separation was used to isolate PBMCs, and no additional T cell sorting was done. An Agilent 2100 Bioanalyzer and agarose gel were used to assess RNA quality, and a NanoDrop 2000 was used to measure RNA concentration. As regards this clonotype: This clone's antigen is unknown. Base qualities are not recorded, but no much larger clone differs from it by a single base.

CDR1 DFQATT and CDR2 SNEGSKA are derived from the germline V gene (reference sequence). Trimming at the junction amounts to 4 bases on V and 2 bases on J, and the germline ends lie 12 bases apart. There are 13 amino acids in the CDR3, from cysteine to phenylalanine inclusive. CDR3 DNA only is kept here, 39 bases in frame from base 1. This specimen was peripheral blood mononuclear cells (PBMCs), taken when the disease was refractory, from a patient treated with antithyroid drugs. The sequence came from a female donor with Graves disease. The chain is assembled from TRBV20-1 and TRBJ2-7, with an unclear D gene assignment. The CDR3 region reads CSATTTGTYEQYF. At the DNA level, the sequence is TGCAGTGCTACAACAACCGGTACCTACGAGCAGTACTTC.